This T cell receptor (beta chain) appears in the sequencing data of a study of shared clonotypes between healthy human individuals. Selected positively for CCR7 and CD45RO-negative, naive CD8 cells excluded terminally differentiated effector memory CD45RA+ cells. The CDR3 is made up of 16 amino acids. Germline CDR1 and CDR2: ENHRY and SYGVKD. V shed 2 bases and J 2 bases; nucleotides not matched to a gene: 8. The protocol was immunoSEQ multiplex PCR, while the TCRdb copy is restricted to in-frame clones and leaves out a portion. In the table there are under 1 million clones, around 96% of which are singletons.

Input material: naive CD8+ T cells sorted from blood. The origin of this receptor is a man aged 30 to 39 in good health. The chain uses TRBV10-3 and TRBJ2-7; 8 nucleotides line up with TRBD2. CDR3 in DNA: TGTGCCATCAGTGAGGAATTAGCGGGACGCGCCTACGAGCAGTACTTC. As protein: CAISEELAGRAYEQYF.